The present T cell receptor (beta chain) was sequenced within a study of cytomegalovirus exposure and HLA in healthy donors. Germline loops: CDR1 MNHEY, CDR2 SMNVEV (reference sequence). CDR3 length: 16 residues. After removal of 6 bases from V and 0 bases from J, the junction contained 4 bases not matched to a gene. The PCR was carried out with 60 Vbeta primers and 13 Jbeta primers. Using immunoSEQ multiplex PCR, the repertoire was profiled, and TCRdb retains in-frame clones only, with some absent. The table includes 90,000 to 150,000 clones, roughly 14% detected once. A note on this clone: No antigen is known for it.

Study conclusions and caveats: According to a later analysis, donors in an Asian-associated ancestry cluster reportedly had fewer N-insertions than the roughly 670-donor mean.

The rearrangement links TRBV27 to TRBJ1-6; 8 bases are shared with TRBD1. Sequenced sample: PBMCs. The TCR comes from a woman between 18 and 30 years old in good health and CMV-seronegative. The CDR3 protein is CASSGTGSSYNSPLHF. The CDR3 DNA is TGTGCCAGCAGCGGGACAGGCAGCTCCTATAATTCACCCCTCCACTTT.